The present TCR beta chain was sequenced within a study of glioma-infiltrating T cells after dendritic cell vaccination. Study information: Samples are from glioblastoma patients in Phase I and II dendritic cell vaccine trials. Three intradermal dendritic cell vaccine injections were given every two weeks. Autologous tumor lysate was loaded overnight onto monocyte-derived dendritic cells grown less than 8 days with IL-4 and GM-CSF.

The V gene's germline CDR1 is SGHRS and CDR2 YFSETQ. The CDR3 sequence is 13 residues long. V lost 7 bases and J 5 bases, leaving 15 bases between the germline ends. The assay was immunoSEQ multiplex PCR, and TCRdb's table has in-frame clones only and misses some. The table includes approximately 60,000 clones, roughly nine tenths detected once. Time point: after dendritic cell vaccination, including at tumor progression/relapse. Only patients with spare fresh-frozen tumor and over two years of follow-up were included. This TCR came from a human donor with glioblastoma. This chain links TRBV5-1 with TRBJ1-1; maybe TRBD1 (5 bases). Material: blood, obtained after dendritic cell vaccination. The CDR3 reads CASGRAGRTEAFF. The CDR3 region has the DNA TGCGCCAGCGGGAGGGCAGGGAGGACTGAAGCTTTCTTT.